The 2 T cell receptor beta chains listed next were all sequenced from one sample in a study of OX40 agonist ivuxolimab in advanced cancers. Clones were sequenced by immunoSEQ multiplex PCR, and TCRdb holds only the in-frame ones, with some missing. The table lists 40,000 to 50,000 clones, about four fifths of them singletons, with 10% in the top ten. Source: CD4+ or CD8+ T cells sorted from blood, taken in a trial of the OX40 agonist ivuxolimab. All receptors derive from an adult with an advanced solid tumor such as melanoma, head and neck, liver or kidney cancer.

The sample holds a few counts of this clone. V is TRBV5-1 and J is TRBJ2-1; D is undetermined. V lost 0 bases and J 3 bases, leaving 13 bases between the germline ends. The CDR3 covers 16 residues. Per germline, CDR1 SGHRS and CDR2 YFSETQ. CDR3 sequence: CASSLDGGAGYNEQFF. CDR3 DNA sequence: TGCGCCAGCAGCTTGGATGGCGGAGCAGGCTACAATGAGCAGTTCTTC.

This chain uses TRBV5-1 with TRBJ2-7, with TRBD1 identical over 10 bases. The CDR3 length is 14 residues. The V gene's germline CDR1 is SGHRS and CDR2 YFSETQ. The trim removed 4 bases at V and 4 bases at J, leaving 5 bases unmatched. The CDR3 DNA reads as TGCGCCAGCAGCCCGGGACAGGGGATTTACGAGCAGTACTTC. The encoded protein is CASSPGQGIYEQYF.